One sample yielded the 5 T cell receptor beta chains listed below, sequenced in a study of OX40 agonist ivuxolimab in advanced cancers. Clones were sequenced by immunoSEQ multiplex PCR, and TCRdb holds only the in-frame ones, with some missing. The sample comprises roughly 26,000 clones, 88% of which are singletons, and about 20% rests with the top ten. Material: CD4+ or CD8+ T cells sorted from blood, obtained in a trial of the OX40 agonist ivuxolimab. The source is an adult with an advanced solid tumor such as melanoma, head and neck, liver or kidney cancer.

The chain carries TRBV30 and TRBJ2-5; TRBD1 might be the D (5 bases). From germline, CDR1 is GTSNPN and CDR2 SVGIG (reference sequence). CDR3 length: 12 amino acids. V lost 4 bases to trimming and J lost 5 bases, with 11 bases between them. This chain's CDR3 is CAWKGALETQYF. CDR3 nucleotides: TGTGCCTGGAAAGGGGCTTTGGAGACCCAGTACTTC. Drawing the rest from reference TRBV30 and TRBJ2-5, the complete variable domain is SQTIHQWPATLVQPVGSPLSLECTVEGTSNPNLYWYRQAAGRGLQLLFYSVGIGQISSEVPQNLSASRPQDRQFILSSKKLLLSDSGFYLCAWKGALETQYFGPGTRLLVL.

The V call is TRBV5-1, the J call TRBJ2-3, with TRBD2 matching over 7 bases. Germline lookup yields CDR1 SGHRS and CDR2 YFSETQ. V lost 4 bases, J lost 1 base, and 12 bases stayed unmatched. CDR3 length: 17 residues. The CDR3 here is CASSLVPQGGGTDTQYF. The CDR3 DNA is TGCGCCAGCAGCCTGGTTCCCCAGGGAGGGGGCACAGATACGCAGTATTTT.

This chain uses TRBV27 with TRBJ1-2; 10 bases are shared with TRBD1. This CDR3 contains 13 residues. Trimming took 11 bases from V and 1 from J; bases not matched to a gene: 4. Germline V CDR1 and CDR2: MNHEY, SMNVEV (reference sequence). The CDR3 DNA reads as TGTGCCGCCTGGGACAGGGGTAACTATGGCTACACCTTC. Amino acid sequence: CAAWDRGNYGYTF.

This clone appeared once. This chain joins TRBV7-2 and TRBJ2-3; TRBD2 matches 8 bases. The trim removed 4 bases at V and 2 bases at J, leaving 2 bases unmatched. Germline assignment: CDR1 SGHTA and CDR2 FQGNSA. CDR3 length equals 14 residues. CDR3 sequence (DNA): TGTGCCAGCAGCTCTAGCGGGCCCACAGATACGCAGTATTTT. Its translation is CASSSSGPTDTQYF.

This clone has more than one count but fewer than ten. This rearrangement joins TRBV4-2 to TRBJ1-2, with 7 positions matching TRBD1. Germline CDR1 is LGHNA and CDR2 is YNFKEQ. The CDR3 runs 15 residues. Trimming cost V 0 bases and J 4 bases; bases outside gene matches: 5. CDR3 sequence (DNA): TGTGCCAGCAGCCAAGAAGGGGGCGTGGGCTATGGCTACACCTTC. As protein: CASSQEGGVGYGYTF.